A selection of T cell receptor beta chains follows, all from one sample in a study of T cells in Graves' hyperthyroidism and ophthalmopathy. MiXCR was run by TCRdb on the multiplex PCR reads, yielding one entry per CDR3 protein. Among about 560,000 distinct CDR3 sequences listed, approximately 16% were seen once. Specimen: blood. These receptors originate from a woman under 30 with Graves' hyperthyroidism. Each CDR3 is given with its conserved first and last residue. A D gene is named only where the DNA matches it firmly. Not every row has a clone size; where given, it reads once, few, many or a size class.

-	TRBV19	TRBJ2-7	TRBD2	TGTGCCAGTAGTGTCACTAGCGGGGCATACGAGCAGTACTTC	CASSVTSGAYEQYF
many	TRBV7-9	TRBJ1-5	-	TGTGCCAGCAGCCGACAGAATAGCAATCAGCCCCAGCATTTT	CASSRQNSNQPQHF
many	TRBV18	TRBJ1-1	TRBD1	TGTGCCAGCTCACCAAAAGGGGGCTCAACTGAAGCTTTCTTT	CASSPKGGSTEAFF
few	TRBV19	TRBJ2-1	-	TGTGCCAGTAGTATCAAAGAAATTGGGGGGCGCAATGAGCAGTTCTTC	CASSIKEIGGRNEQFF
few	TRBV12-3/TRBV12-4	TRBJ1-3	-	TGTGCCAGCAACACTGGCACCCGACAGTCCTCTGGAAACACCATATATTTT	CASNTGTRQSSGNTIYF
many	TRBV20-1	TRBJ2-7	-	TGCAGTGCCAAAGGTCTGAGCTCCTACGAGCAGTACTTC	CSAKGLSSYEQYF
few	TRBV3-1	TRBJ2-1	TRBD2	TGTGCCAGCAGCCAAGCGTTACCGGGACTAGCGGGGGCTCAGCTGTTCTTC	CASSQALPGLAGAQLFF
many	TRBV2	TRBJ1-2	TRBD1	TGTGCCAGCAGACCCGGACAGGGGGGCTATGGCTACACCTTC	CASRPGQGGYGYTF
-	TRBV6-2/TRBV6-3	TRBJ1-2	-	TGTGCCAGCAGTTACAAAAGTGGGGGCCTCGACTATGGCTACACCTTC	CASSYKSGGLDYGYTF
many	TRBV27	TRBJ2-7	-	TGTGCCAGCAGTTCGAGTCGGGGTCCCTACGAGCAGTACTTC	CASSSSRGPYEQYF
many	TRBV20-1	TRBJ2-1	-	TGCAGTGCTAGAGTCAATGAGCAGTTCTTC	CSARVNEQFF
-	TRBV4-1	TRBJ2-5	TRBD2	TGCGCCAGCAGCCAAGGGGGGAGGGCCGTGGAGACCCAGTACTTC	CASSQGGRAVETQYF
-	TRBV7-9	TRBJ1-6	-	TGTGCCAGCAGCTCTCATCCCTATAATTCACCCCTCCACTTT	CASSSHPYNSPLHF
few	TRBV18	TRBJ2-7	TRBD1	TGTGCCAGCTCGCAACAAGGGACAGGGACAGCCTACGAGCAGTACTTC	CASSQQGTGTAYEQYF
-	TRBV29-1	TRBJ1-2	TRBD1	TGCAGCGTGGACCCGGGACAGAGGAACTATGGCTACACCTTC	CSVDPGQRNYGYTF
-	TRBV20-1	TRBJ1-3	-	TGCAGTGCTAGTAGTCTTGGCCCTAGCGCTGGAAACACCATATATTTT	CSASSLGPSAGNTIYF
few	TRBV3-1	TRBJ2-5	TRBD1	TGTGCCAGCAGCCAAGATCTGGTAGGGGGCTCAGGGACCCAGTACTTC	CASSQDLVGGSGTQYF
few	TRBV12-3/TRBV12-4	TRBJ2-4	-	TGTGCCAGCAGTTCAGGGGTGGTCAAAAACATTCAGTACTTC	CASSSGVVKNIQYF
-	TRBV12-3/TRBV12-4	TRBJ2-5	-	TGTGCCAGCAGTCTACGGGGTCCGGGGATTAAAGAGACCCAGTACTTC	CASSLRGPGIKETQYF
-	TRBV10-3	TRBJ2-3	-	TGTGCCATCAGCACTAACGACGGCACGCAGTATTTT	CAISTNDGTQYF
many	TRBV20-1	TRBJ2-1	-	TGCAGTGCTAGAGATCTGCTCCTCCCCTACAATGAGCAGTTCTTC	CSARDLLLPYNEQFF
many	TRBV6-2/TRBV6-3	TRBJ2-5	TRBD1	TGTGCCCCCATCCAGGGGGCTGAAGCCCAAGAGACCCAGTACTTC	CAPIQGAEAQETQYF
many	TRBV7-2	TRBJ2-1	TRBD2	TGTGCCAGCAGCCACAGCCGACTAGCGGGATTCTACAATGAGCAGTTCTTC	CASSHSRLAGFYNEQFF
-	TRBV15	TRBJ1-5	-	TGTGCCACCAGCGACAGGATTAGCAATCAGCCCCAGCATTTT	CATSDRISNQPQHF
many	TRBV3-1	TRBJ2-7	-	TGTGCCAGCAGCCAAGAAGTGACAAACGAGCAGTACTTC	CASSQEVTNEQYF
many	TRBV7-9	TRBJ2-7	TRBD2	TGTGCCAGCAGCCACACTAGCGGGGGGCGCTCCTACGAGCAGTACTTC	CASSHTSGGRSYEQYF
few	TRBV10-1	TRBJ2-2	-	TGCGCCAGCAGTGAGTTTTCGTCAGGACCCGGGGAGCTGTTTTTT	CASSEFSSGPGELFF
few	TRBV6-1	TRBJ1-5	-	TGTGCCATCACCCAAGACAGACATAGCAATCAGCCCCAGCATTTT	CAITQDRHSNQPQHF
many	TRBV19	TRBJ1-1	-	TGTGCCAGTAGTATACAGGGGAGAGGCACTGAAGCTTTCTTT	CASSIQGRGTEAFF